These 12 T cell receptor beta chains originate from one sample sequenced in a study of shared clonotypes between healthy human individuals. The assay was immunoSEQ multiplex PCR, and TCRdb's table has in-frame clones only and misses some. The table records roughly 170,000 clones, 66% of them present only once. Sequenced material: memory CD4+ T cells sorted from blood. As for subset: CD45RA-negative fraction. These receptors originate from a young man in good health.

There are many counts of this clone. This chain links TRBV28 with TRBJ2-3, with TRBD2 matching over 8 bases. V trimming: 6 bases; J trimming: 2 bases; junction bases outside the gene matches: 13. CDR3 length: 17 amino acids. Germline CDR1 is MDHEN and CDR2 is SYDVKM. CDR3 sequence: CASSPLELAAYTDTQYF. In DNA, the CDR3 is TGTGCCAGCAGCCCCCTCGAACTAGCGGCTTACACAGATACGCAGTATTTT.

The CDR3 reads CASTKDIYNEQFF. The CDR3 bases are TGTGCCAGCACCAAGGACATCTACAATGAGCAGTTCTTC. This sequence joins TRBV6-1 and TRBJ2-1; D perhaps matches TRBD1 (5 bases). V gave up 7 bases and J gave up 3 bases, with 10 bases separating them. Germline V gene data show CDR1 as MNHNS and CDR2 as SASEGT. The CDR3 extends over 13 amino acids.

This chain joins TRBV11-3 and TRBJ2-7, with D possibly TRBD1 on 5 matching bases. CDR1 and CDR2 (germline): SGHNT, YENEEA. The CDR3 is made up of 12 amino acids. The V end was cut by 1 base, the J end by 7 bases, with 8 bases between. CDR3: CASSLAGAEQYF. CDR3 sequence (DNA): TGTGCCAGCAGCTTAGCTGGGGCTGAGCAGTACTTC.

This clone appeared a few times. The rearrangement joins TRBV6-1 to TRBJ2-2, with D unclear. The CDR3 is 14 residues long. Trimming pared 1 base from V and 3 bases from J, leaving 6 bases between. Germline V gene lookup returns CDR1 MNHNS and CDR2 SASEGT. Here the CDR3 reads CASSEGVDTGELFF. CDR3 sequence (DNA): TGTGCCAGCAGTGAAGGGGTCGACACCGGGGAGCTGTTTTTT.

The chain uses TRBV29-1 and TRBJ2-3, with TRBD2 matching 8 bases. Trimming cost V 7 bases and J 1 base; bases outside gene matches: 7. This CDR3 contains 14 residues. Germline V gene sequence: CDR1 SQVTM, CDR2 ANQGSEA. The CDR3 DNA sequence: TGCAGCGCCGGGGGGGGGCAAGGCACAGATACGCAGTATTTT. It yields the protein CSAGGGQGTDTQYF.

This CDR3 reads CSVTRYNEQFF. The CDR3 region has the DNA TGCAGCGTGACTAGGTACAATGAGCAGTTCTTC. The chain joins TRBV29-1 to TRBJ2-1, with D possibly being TRBD2 (6 bases). CDR3 size: 11 residues. V was shortened by 6 bases and J by 4 bases, with 7 bases between the two germline ends. The V gene's germline CDR1 is SQVTM and CDR2 ANQGSEA.

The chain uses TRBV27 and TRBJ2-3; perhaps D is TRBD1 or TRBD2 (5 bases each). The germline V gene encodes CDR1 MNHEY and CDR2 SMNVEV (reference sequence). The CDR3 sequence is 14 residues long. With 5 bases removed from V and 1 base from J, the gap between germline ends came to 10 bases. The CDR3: CASSPMGGTDTQYF. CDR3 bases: TGTGCCAGCAGTCCGATGGGGGGCACAGATACGCAGTATTTT.

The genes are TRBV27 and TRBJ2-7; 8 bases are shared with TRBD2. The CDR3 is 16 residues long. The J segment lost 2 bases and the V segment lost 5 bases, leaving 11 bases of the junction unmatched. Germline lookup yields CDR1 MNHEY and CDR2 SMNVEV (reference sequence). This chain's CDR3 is CASSPYQAGVPYEQYF. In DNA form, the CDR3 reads TGTGCCAGCAGTCCATATCAAGCGGGAGTACCCTACGAGCAGTACTTC.

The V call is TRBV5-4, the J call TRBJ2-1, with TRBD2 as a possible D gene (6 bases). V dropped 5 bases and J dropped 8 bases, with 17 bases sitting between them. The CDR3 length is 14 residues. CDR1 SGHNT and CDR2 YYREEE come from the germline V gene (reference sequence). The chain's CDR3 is CASSREFSGDEQFF. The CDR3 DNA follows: TGTGCCAGCAGTAGGGAGTTTAGCGGCGATGAGCAGTTCTTC.

The CDR3 sequence: CARRPVLNTEAFF. CDR3 nucleotides: TGTGCCCGTCGTCCAGTTTTGAACACTGAAGCTTTCTTT. The rearrangement joins TRBV30 to TRBJ1-1; D is ambiguous. CDR1 and CDR2 from the germline V gene are GTSNPN and SVGIG (reference sequence). CDR3 length equals 13 residues. Trimming shortened V by 8 bases and J by 0 bases, and 13 bases separated the two germline ends.

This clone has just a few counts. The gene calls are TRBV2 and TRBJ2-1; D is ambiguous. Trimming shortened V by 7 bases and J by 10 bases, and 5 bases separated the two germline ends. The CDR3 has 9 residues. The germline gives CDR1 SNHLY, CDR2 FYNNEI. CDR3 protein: CASMGEQFF. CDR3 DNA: TGTGCCAGCATGGGAGAGCAGTTCTTC. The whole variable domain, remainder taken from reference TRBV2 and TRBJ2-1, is EPEVTQTPSHQVTQMGQEVILRCVPISNHLYFYWYRQILGQKVEFLVSFYNNEISEKSEIFDDQFSVERPDGSNFTLKIRSTKLEDSAMYFCASMGEQFFGPGTRLTVL.

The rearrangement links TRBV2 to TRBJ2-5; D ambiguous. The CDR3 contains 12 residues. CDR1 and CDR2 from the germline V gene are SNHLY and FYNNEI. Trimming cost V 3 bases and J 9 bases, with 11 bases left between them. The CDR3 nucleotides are TGTGCCAGCAGTGAGTCCTTGGCGGCCCAGTACTTC. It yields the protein CASSESLAAQYF.